This T cell receptor beta chain was recovered during a study of blood T cell repertoires in COVID-19. Study summary: The United States, Italy and Spain provided the acute and convalescent COVID-19 samples. From T cells, B-cell-depleted T cells, or PBMCs came the material, which was cDNA or gDNA.

TCRdb's copy holds only in-frame clones and misses some; the assay was immunoSEQ multiplex PCR. In the table there are roughly 380,000 clones, about 92% of which are singletons. Germline CDR1 and CDR2: KGHSH and LQKENI. V was clipped by 8 bases and J by 4 bases, with 20 bases between them. This CDR3 is built from 15 residues. The sequenced sample consisted of peripheral blood. The clonotype originates from an older woman with COVID-19, enrolled during active disease. V usage is TRBV18 and J usage is TRBJ1-2; perhaps TRBD1 as D (5 bases). Here the CDR3 reads CASRLTEESSYGYTF. CDR3 sequence (DNA): TGTGCCAGCCGGTTGACAGAGGAGAGCAGCTATGGCTACACCTTC.